Presented here are 19 T cell receptor beta chains from one specimen sequenced in a study of OX40 agonist ivuxolimab in advanced cancers. The assay was immunoSEQ multiplex PCR, and TCRdb's table has in-frame clones only and misses some. The table lists about 80,000 clones, around 92% of them singletons, with less than 10% in the top ten. The sample was CD4+ or CD8+ T cells sorted from blood, taken in a trial of the OX40 agonist ivuxolimab. Receptors originate from an adult with an advanced solid tumor such as melanoma, head and neck, liver or kidney cancer.

The genes are TRBV27 and TRBJ1-3; TRBD1 matches at 7 bases. Germline lookup yields CDR1 MNHEY and CDR2 SMNVEV (reference sequence). V trimming: 3 bases; J trimming: 0 bases; junction bases outside the gene matches: 2. The CDR3 length is 15 residues. The CDR3 DNA is TGTGCCAGCAGTTTCCAGGGGGGCTCTGGAAACACCATATATTTT. Amino acids: CASSFQGGSGNTIYF.

The chain employs TRBV18 and TRBJ2-1; D is possibly TRBD1 (5 bases). Germline V gene lookup returns CDR1 KGHSH and CDR2 LQKENI. There are 12 residues in the CDR3. V lost 3 bases, J lost 10 bases, and 10 bases lay in between. The CDR3 nucleotides read TGTGCCAGCTCACCTAAAGGGGTCGAGCAGTTCTTC. Protein sequence: CASSPKGVEQFF.

The chain employs TRBV5-5 and TRBJ2-5, with D perhaps matching TRBD2 (5 bases). Germline assignment: CDR1 SGHKS and CDR2 YYEKEE (reference sequence). This CDR3 spans 16 amino acids. V was shortened by 5 bases and J by 3 bases, with 20 bases between the two germline ends. As DNA, the CDR3 is TGTGCCAGCAGTTATGCTAACGGGGTTGGCGAAGAGACCCAGTACTTC. It codes for CASSYANGVGEETQYF.

The CDR3 loop is CASLGEGYEQYF. The CDR3 DNA follows: TGTGCCAGCTTGGGGGAGGGCTACGAGCAGTACTTC. The chain uses TRBV2 and TRBJ2-7, with 7 bases aligning to TRBD2. CDR1 is SNHLY and CDR2 is FYNNEI in the germline V gene. This CDR3 is built from 12 residues. V shed 8 bases and J 3 bases; nucleotides not matched to a gene: 4.

The V and J genes are TRBV12-5 and TRBJ2-7, with 9 bases lining up with TRBD1. The junction had 7 bases not matched to a gene; V was cut back by 4 bases and J by 3 bases. This CDR3 has 15 amino acids. The germline V gene has CDR1 LGHNT and CDR2 FRNRAP. DNA of the CDR3: TGTGCTAGTGGTTCCGGGACAGGGAAAATCTACGAGCAGTACTTC. As protein: CASGSGTGKIYEQYF.

The chain links TRBV2 to TRBJ2-3; 12 bases fit TRBD2. Germline V gives CDR1 SNHLY, CDR2 FYNNEI. The CDR3 spans 15 residues. The V segment lost 7 bases and the J segment 2 bases; nucleotides outside the gene matches: 4. CDR3 sequence: CASKGTSGPTDTQYF. Written as DNA, the CDR3 is TGTGCCAGCAAGGGGACTAGCGGGCCCACAGATACGCAGTATTTT.

This chain connects TRBV7-9 to TRBJ1-2; 7 nucleotides align to TRBD1. Germline V CDR1 and CDR2: SEHNR, FQNEAQ (reference sequence). There are 14 residues in the CDR3. The V gene end was trimmed by 8 bases and the J gene end by 7 bases; junction bases not matched to a gene: 13. The CDR3 loop reads CASEGASQMGGYTF. Here the CDR3 DNA reads TGTGCCAGCGAGGGGGCCAGCCAAATGGGTGGCTACACCTTC.

This chain joins TRBV5-4 and TRBJ2-1, with 12 bases matching TRBD2. The V gene end was trimmed by 3 bases and the J gene end by 0 bases; junction bases not matched to a gene: 7. This CDR3 region has 18 residues. The germline gives CDR1 SGHNT, CDR2 YYREEE (reference sequence). This CDR3 is CASSYGLAGTDSYNEQFF. The CDR3 DNA sequence: TGTGCCAGCAGCTACGGACTAGCGGGGACTGACTCCTACAATGAGCAGTTCTTC.

This chain uses TRBV7-9 with TRBJ2-5, with TRBD2 identical over 12 bases. J was trimmed by 2 bases and V by 5 bases; bases with no gene match: 15. Germline V CDR1 and CDR2: SEHNR, FQNEAQ (reference sequence). This CDR3 region has 19 residues. The CDR3 here is CASSVHVLAGGLEQETQYF. The CDR3 DNA reads TGTGCCAGCAGCGTACACGTTCTAGCGGGGGGGCTGGAACAAGAGACCCAGTACTTC.

The chain links TRBV9 to TRBJ2-2; D gene unclear. Germline values: CDR1 SGDLS, CDR2 YYNGEE. Trimming left V 3 bases short and J 4 bases short, with 10 bases between. This CDR3 is built from 14 residues. The CDR3 region has the DNA TGTGCCAGCAGCGCGCCAATCTCCACCGGGGAGCTGTTTTTT. This encodes CASSAPISTGELFF.

This chain joins TRBV29-1 and TRBJ1-1, with a tentative D call TRBD1 (5 bases). Germline CDR1 SQVTM, CDR2 ANQGSEA. The ends were cut back, 5 bases at V and 1 base at J, with 14 bases in the middle. The CDR3 covers 14 residues. The chain's CDR3 is CSVTTGGANTEAFF. The CDR3 DNA sequence: TGCAGCGTTACCACGGGCGGGGCGAACACTGAAGCTTTCTTT.

This clone was recorded only once. CDR3 amino acids: CASSPTMGEWQYF. Written as DNA, the CDR3 is TGTGCCAGCAGCCCTACCATGGGGGAATGGCAGTACTTC. V is TRBV7-7 and J is TRBJ2-7, with D perhaps assigned TRBD1 or TRBD2 (5 bases each). This CDR3 comprises 13 residues. Per germline, CDR1 SSHAT and CDR2 FNYEAQ (reference sequence). The V and J ends lost 5 bases and 9 bases respectively, with 17 bases between them.

The V gene is TRBV27, the J gene TRBJ1-4, with 7 bases identical to TRBD1. Germline V gene data show CDR1 as MNHEY and CDR2 as SMNVEV (reference sequence). J lost 5 bases, V lost 7 bases, and 10 bases had no gene match. CDR3 length: 15 residues. DNA for the CDR3: TGTGCCAGCACTCCATACAGGGGACCCAATGAAAAACTGTTTTTT. Translation: CASTPYRGPNEKLFF.

The DNA of the CDR3 is TGCGCCAGCAGCCCCCCCGGCCGGGATACGCAGTATTTT. This encodes CASSPPGRDTQYF. This chain links TRBV4-1 with TRBJ2-3; D gene ambiguous. The germline gives CDR1 MGHRA, CDR2 YSYEKL. The CDR3 is 13 amino acids. Between the trimmed V and J ends, which lost 4 bases and 6 bases, there was a span of 11 bases.

This sequence joins TRBV5-1 and TRBJ2-7; 7 bases map to TRBD1. The V and J ends lost 2 bases and 9 bases, in that order; junction bases with no gene match: 11. The CDR3 is made up of 14 amino acids. Per the germline V gene, CDR1 is SGHRS and CDR2 is YFSETQ. CDR3 nucleotides: TGCGCCAGCAGCTTAACCGACGTTGGGACAGCGCAGTACTTC. Residues: CASSLTDVGTAQYF.

The chain links TRBV11-2 to TRBJ2-2; D perhaps matches TRBD2 (5 bases). The CDR3 covers 16 residues. The V gene's germline CDR1 is SGHAT and CDR2 FQNNGV. Trimming cost V 1 base and J 2 bases, with 11 bases left between them. The CDR3 loop reads CASSLVVSENTGELFF. The CDR3, as DNA: TGTGCCAGCAGCTTAGTAGTTAGCGAAAACACCGGGGAGCTGTTTTTT.

The V and J genes are TRBV5-5 and TRBJ2-5; 7 bases match TRBD1. The CDR3 extends over 14 amino acids. CDR1 is SGHKS, CDR2 YYEKEE, per germline (reference sequence). V gave up 3 bases and J gave up 2 bases; unmatched junction bases: 4. CDR3 amino acids: CASSSTGSQETQYF. CDR3 sequence (DNA): TGTGCCAGCAGCTCGACAGGGTCTCAAGAGACCCAGTACTTC.

This chain links TRBV7-8 with TRBJ2-7; D call uncertain. This CDR3 is 13 amino acids long. CDR1 SGHVS and CDR2 FQNEAQ come from the germline V gene. V lost 3 bases and J lost 4, with 10 bases in between. The CDR3 DNA is TGTGCCAGCAGCTTGGCCCCCGGGTACGAGCAGTACTTC. Its protein product is CASSLAPGYEQYF.

The J gene is TRBJ1-2, the V gene TRBV27, with D possibly being TRBD1 (6 bases). Germline-derived CDR1 and CDR2 are MNHEY and SMNVEV (reference sequence). V was shortened by 0 bases and J by 4 bases, with 12 bases between the two germline ends. The CDR3 has 15 amino acids. CDR3 nucleotides: TGTGCCAGCAGTTTATCAAGGCAGGGGACCTATGGCTACACCTTC. The encoded protein is CASSLSRQGTYGYTF.